A selection of T cell receptor beta chains follows, all from one sample in a study of blood T cell repertoires in COVID-19. Clones were read by immunoSEQ multiplex PCR, and TCRdb kept only the in-frame ones, dropping some. Among hundreds of thousands of clones listed, 75% to 90% were seen once. Source material: peripheral blood. These receptors all stem from a woman aged 18-35 years with acute or convalescent COVID-19. CDR3s leave out the opening cysteine and the closing phenylalanine or tryptophan. Each record gives: J gene, V gene, CDR3 protein.

TRBJ2-3	TRBV29-1	SVEGASRTDTQY
TRBJ1-1	TRBV28	ASSLSRWRAMNTEAF
TRBJ2-7	TRBV29-1	SANYQNRQGRTYEQY
TRBJ1-6	TRBV4-1	ASSQDPGRAWGSPLH
TRBJ1-4	TRBV14	ASSPRHPWRGEKLF
TRBJ1-3	TRBV7-9	ASSLVRGRKSSGNTIY
TRBJ2-1	TRBV24-1	ATSDLQASSYNEQF
TRBJ1-6	TRBV27	ASGRGTGNSPLH
TRBJ2-3	TRBV7-2	ASSLRGLAGGRADTQY
TRBJ1-1	TRBV24-1	ATRGALGTEAF
TRBJ2-7	TRBV30	AWASSGVGEQY
TRBJ1-4	TRBV9	ASSPRWGLNEKLF
TRBJ2-1	TRBV21-1	ASSKEGQGPSEVHNEQF
TRBJ2-3	TRBV4-3	ASSPRTGADTDTQY
TRBJ2-7	TRBV7-2	ASSPRRSIYEQY
TRBJ1-1	TRBV10-2	ASSRGPNTEAF
TRBJ1-1	TRBV4-1	ASSQARTEAF
TRBJ2-2	TRBV6-5	ASRDTGTGELF
TRBJ2-7	TRBV9	ASSVEALAYEQY
TRBJ2-1	TRBV4-2	ASSQVPGGPNEQF
TRBJ2-7	TRBV4-1	ASSQVGLAGGLSSYEQY
TRBJ2-7	TRBV7-9	ASSFGQNEQY
TRBJ1-3	TRBV5-6	ASSLPSGNTIY
TRBJ2-1	TRBV6-4	ASSEYPGQGNNEQF
TRBJ1-1	TRBV28	ASNDGETEAF
TRBJ2-7	TRBV5-1	ASSLTEISYEQY
TRBJ1-5	TRBV24-1	ATSDLTGNQPQH
TRBJ2-7	TRBV5-8	ASSLAGTSYSPYEQY
TRBJ2-5	TRBV4-1	ASSQALLAGVETQY
TRBJ1-2	TRBV25-1	ASSAGRMYGYT
TRBJ1-2	TRBV30	AWSADRGNYGYT
TRBJ1-1	TRBV4-1	ASSPGPGEGAF
TRBJ1-2	TRBV7-9	ASTHHDKDPPGDGYT
TRBJ1-1	TRBV25-1	ATTGVSEAF
TRBJ1-5	TRBV5-1	ASSPDGVWPQH
TRBJ2-7	TRBV27	ASRATGGYEQY
TRBJ1-5	TRBV19	ASSSRQGASNQPQH
TRBJ1-2	TRBV19	ASSTTRGGSGGYT
TRBJ1-2	TRBV18	ASSPNEGVYGYT
TRBJ2-1	TRBV7-9	ASSPPGGEEQF
TRBJ2-5	TRBV12-5	ASGYASVKETQY
TRBJ2-2	TRBV5-5	ASSSGGPGELF
TRBJ2-1	TRBV3-1/TRBV3-2	ASSLRDWNNEQF
TRBJ2-7	TRBV4-1	ASSQEGGGPTYEQY
TRBJ2-7	TRBV7-9	ASRERTEGSGEQY
TRBJ1-2	TRBV7-7	ASSSRILTGVT
TRBJ1-2	TRBV30	AWVDPRTGRSGYGYT
TRBJ2-7	TRBV5-3	ARSLSTRRGNFYEQY